The clone carrying this T cell receptor (beta chain) was counted many times. Its antigen is currently unknown. This sample stems from a study of T-cell memory formation after mild COVID-19. Whole-study findings and limits: SARS-CoV-2 specificity was not confirmed for second-wave clones peaking on day 37. Pre-infection memory carried some responding clones, suggesting that cross-reactive memory joined. Later expanders leaned CD4+, whereas day 15 to 85 contracting clones were balanced CD4/CD8.

The CDR3 is 12 amino acids. CDR1 is SGDLS and CDR2 is YYNGEE in the germline V gene. Trimming left V 2 bases short and J 4 bases short, with 4 bases between. TCRdb reprocessed the 5' RACE reads via MiXCR and lists one record per CDR3 protein. The sample carries fewer than 650,000 distinct CDR3 sequences, 17% recorded once. The clonotype originates from an adult woman who had mild COVID-19 (a few samples of this study predate the infection). Cell type and time point are not known. Sequenced input: PBMCs or a T cell subset sorted from them (not recorded which). The chain uses TRBV9 and TRBJ2-1; no firm D call. The CDR3 loop reads CASSVDYNEQFF. For the CDR3, the DNA is TGTGCCAGCAGCGTCGATTACAATGAGCAGTTCTTC.